This record looks at one T cell receptor (beta chain) sequence and its context. The data belong to a study of TIL therapy for anti-PD-1-resistant metastatic lung cancer. Time point: pre-treatment sample, taken before nivolumab and TIL therapy. Pleural nodules or supraclavicular lymph nodes made up most of the excised metastases sampled. Trimming removed 5 bases from V and 6 bases from J; junction bases left unmatched: 4. The germline gives CDR1 LNHDA, CDR2 SQIVND (reference sequence). The CDR3 sequence is 14 residues long. This was the immunoSEQ v3 assay. Survey-level samples got about 2 million read pairs; deep-level samples got roughly 4.5-6.5 million. TCRdb keeps only in-frame clones here, not all; method: immunoSEQ multiplex PCR. The table includes some 90,000 clones, less than 70% detected once.

The TCR originated in a person aged 25-85 years with non-small cell lung cancer. V usage is TRBV19 and J usage is TRBJ1-1; 12 bases agree with TRBD1. Sequenced material: tumor tissue, taken at baseline. In DNA, the CDR3 is TGTGCCAGTAGTCCGGGACAGGGGGCCTCTGAAGCTTTCTTT. Protein product: CASSPGQGASEAFF.